Following are 30 T cell receptor beta chains from one sample sequenced in a study of T cell responses to AZD1222 COVID-19 vaccine. TCRdb keeps only in-frame clones here, not all; method: immunoSEQ multiplex PCR. The data contain around 100,000 clones, 80% to 95% of them seen just once; the ten biggest clones take up 1.5% to 2%. The sample in question was peripheral blood, obtained on day 0 of AZD1222 vaccination. Source of these receptors: an adult in good health.

The chain combines TRBV29-1 with TRBJ2-7; D could derive from TRBD1 or TRBD2 (6 bases each). V was pared by 6 bases and J by 4 bases, with 13 bases between. Germline values: CDR1 SQVTM, CDR2 ANQGSEA. The CDR3 loop spans 12 amino acids. The CDR3 sequence: CSVHRGPYEQYF. CDR3 nucleotide sequence: TGCAGCGTCCATCGGGGGCCTTACGAGCAGTACTTC.

The rearrangement uses TRBV18 and TRBJ2-1; D tentatively reads TRBD1 or TRBD2 (5 bases each). Germline loops: CDR1 KGHSH, CDR2 LQKENI. CDR3 size: 13 residues. V lost 3 bases and J 7 bases, leaving 10 bases between the germline ends. The CDR3 is CASSPGRRNEQFF. CDR3 DNA: TGTGCCAGCTCACCGGGACGGAGAAATGAGCAGTTCTTC. The full variable domain, rest sourced from reference TRBV18 and TRBJ2-1, is NAGVMQNPRHLVRRRGQEARLRCSPMKGHSHVYWYRQLPEEGLKFMVYLQKENIIDESGMPKERFSAEFPKEGPSILRIQQVVRGDSAAYFCASSPGRRNEQFFGPGTRLTVL.

The CDR3 spells CAVKTQGGEQYF. The CDR3, as DNA: TGTGCCGTAAAAACGCAGGGGGGAGAGCAGTACTTC. The chain couples TRBV19 to TRBJ2-7; D is possibly TRBD1 (7 bases). Germline lookup yields CDR1 LNHDA and CDR2 SQIVND (reference sequence). V shed 11 bases and J shed 7 bases, with 18 bases lying between them. The CDR3 covers 12 residues.

CDR3 residues: CASSVVSGSQETQYF. CDR3 nucleotide sequence: TGTGCCAGCAGCGTAGTATCGGGGTCCCAAGAGACCCAGTACTTC. The chain is built from TRBV9 and TRBJ2-5; possibly TRBD2 for D (5 bases). This CDR3 has 15 residues. Germline assignment: CDR1 SGDLS and CDR2 YYNGEE. Trimming took 0 bases from V and 1 from J, leaving 10 bases between them.

V is TRBV6-5 and J is TRBJ2-2, with D uncertain. The germline V gene has CDR1 MNHEY and CDR2 SVGAGI. V was cut by 6 bases and J by 0 bases, with 5 bases left in between. The CDR3 spans 13 residues. Here the CDR3 reads CASRGTNTGELFF. In DNA, the CDR3 is TGTGCCAGCAGGGGTACGAACACCGGGGAGCTGTTTTTT.

The J gene is TRBJ1-4, the V gene TRBV5-5; tentatively, D is TRBD1 (5 bases). CDR3 length equals 14 residues. Between the trimmed V and J ends, which lost 0 bases and 6 bases, there was a span of 9 bases. Germline CDR1 and CDR2: SGHKS and YYEKEE (reference sequence). CDR3 sequence reads: CASSLGGRDEKLFF. CDR3 DNA: TGTGCCAGCAGCTTGGGGGGCAGAGATGAAAAACTGTTTTTT.

This chain links TRBV25-1 with TRBJ1-3; D is unresolved. From germline, CDR1 is MGHDK and CDR2 SYGVNS. V was shortened by 3 bases and J by 4 bases, with 7 bases between the two germline ends. The CDR3 extends over 13 amino acids. The CDR3 spells CASSEPGGNTIYF. CDR3 bases: TGTGCCAGCAGTGAGCCCGGAGGAAACACCATATATTTT.

The chain links TRBV28 to TRBJ2-3; possible D gene TRBD2, 6 bases. The ends were cut back, 4 bases at V and 0 bases at J, with 17 bases in the middle. The CDR3 length is 17 residues. Germline lookup yields CDR1 MDHEN and CDR2 SYDVKM. CDR3 sequence reads: CASSSPSGGTSTDTQYF. As DNA, the CDR3 is TGTGCCAGCAGTTCCCCTTCTGGGGGGACTAGCACAGATACGCAGTATTTT.

The chain uses TRBV28 and TRBJ2-4; a possible D gene is TRBD2 (7 bases). Deletions cut 3 bases from V and 7 bases from J, with 10 bases between. The V gene's germline CDR1 is MDHEN and CDR2 SYDVKM. The CDR3 consists of 13 residues. As DNA, the CDR3 is TGTGCCAGCAGTTTCACGGGGGGCAACATTCAGTACTTC. Translated: CASSFTGGNIQYF.

The rearrangement links TRBV13 to TRBJ1-5; no clear D gene. Germline CDR1 and CDR2: PRHDT and FYEKMQ (reference sequence). V was pared by 3 bases and J by 4 bases, with 10 bases between. This CDR3 spans 14 amino acids. CDR3 amino acids: CASSFRTANQPQHF. DNA for the CDR3: TGTGCCAGCAGCTTCCGGACGGCTAATCAGCCCCAGCATTTT.

This clone showed up just once. The chain joins TRBV7-9 to TRBJ1-3; D not resolved. The CDR3 is made up of 16 amino acids. Germline V gene sequence: CDR1 SEHNR, CDR2 FQNEAQ (reference sequence). Trimming left V 0 bases short and J 3 bases short, with 12 bases between. The CDR3 region has the DNA TGTGCCAGCAGCTTAGCCGTAGACCCCATTGGAAACACCATATATTTT. Amino acids: CASSLAVDPIGNTIYF. Full variable domain (missing parts from reference TRBV7-9 and TRBJ1-3): DTGVSQNPRHKITKRGQNVTFRCDPISEHNRLYWYRQTLGQGPEFLTYFQNEAQLEKSRLLSDRFSAERPKGSFSTLEIQRTEQGDSAMYLCASSLAVDPIGNTIYFGEGSWLTVV.

The genes are TRBV7-9 and TRBJ1-2; D is undetermined. CDR1 SEHNR and CDR2 FQNEAQ come from the germline V gene (reference sequence). Trimming took 4 bases from V and 5 from J, leaving 5 bases between them. The CDR3 length is 11 residues. The CDR3, as DNA: TGTGCCAGCAGCTGGGTATATGGCTACACCTTC. It specifies CASSWVYGYTF.

This clone occurred a few times. V is TRBV3-1 (or the pseudogene TRBV3-2) and J is TRBJ2-7, with no clear D. Germline V gives CDR1 LGHDT, CDR2 YNNKEL (reference sequence). With 0 bases removed from V and 6 bases from J, the gap between germline ends came to 12 bases. The CDR3 consists of 14 residues. CDR3 residues: CASSQDPLELEQYF. DNA for the CDR3: TGTGCCAGCAGCCAAGATCCCCTAGAGCTCGAGCAGTACTTC.

V and J are TRBV28 and TRBJ1-3, with a weak D call TRBD1 (5 bases). Germline loops: CDR1 MDHEN, CDR2 SYDVKM. Trimming removed 5 bases from V and 0 bases from J, with 11 bases in between. CDR3 length: 15 residues. The CDR3 spells CASSSTGDSGNTIYF. CDR3 nucleotides: TGTGCCAGCAGTAGCACAGGAGACTCTGGAAACACCATATATTTT.

V gene TRBV6-5 combines with J gene TRBJ2-2; D is uncertain. The V and J ends lost 6 bases and 6 bases respectively, with 14 bases between them. The V gene's germline CDR1 is MNHEY and CDR2 SVGAGI. The CDR3 spans 14 residues. The CDR3: CASRQTPSAGELFF. The CDR3 bases are TGTGCCAGCAGGCAAACGCCCAGCGCCGGGGAGCTGTTTTTT.

A few counts support this clone. J is TRBJ2-3 and V is TRBV11-3; 7 nucleotides match TRBD2. V trimming: 5 bases; J trimming: 2 bases; junction bases outside the gene matches: 4. This CDR3 spans 14 amino acids. CDR1 is SGHNT and CDR2 is YENEEA in the germline V gene. The CDR3 sequence is CASSPRGTTDTQYF. DNA for the CDR3: TGTGCCAGCAGCCCGCGGGGGACCACAGATACGCAGTATTTT.

The chain combines TRBV6-1 with TRBJ2-6; D call uncertain. V was cut by 2 bases and J by 2 bases, with 13 bases left in between. Germline V gene data show CDR1 as MNHNS and CDR2 as SASEGT. CDR3 length equals 17 residues. The CDR3 loop reads CASSEFGVRTGANVLTF. As DNA, the CDR3 is TGTGCCAGCAGTGAATTCGGTGTGAGGACTGGGGCCAACGTCCTGACTTTC.

This rearrangement joins TRBV7-9 to TRBJ2-7; D is possibly TRBD2 (5 bases). CDR1 SEHNR and CDR2 FQNEAQ come from the germline V gene (reference sequence). Trimming shortened V by 0 bases and J by 6 bases, and 6 bases separated the two germline ends. This CDR3 is built from 12 residues. CDR3 nucleotides: TGTGCCAGCAGCTTAGCAGGGAGCGAGCAGTACTTC. Translation: CASSLAGSEQYF.

The sample holds a few counts of this clone. V usage is TRBV14 and J usage is TRBJ1-1; D unresolved. The germline CDR1 and CDR2 sequences are SGHDN and FVKESK. V gave up 3 bases and J gave up 4 bases, with 12 bases separating them. This CDR3 contains 14 residues. The CDR3 bases are TGTGCCAGCAGCCAGAACTTACAGTCCACTGAAGCTTTCTTT. Translated, it gives CASSQNLQSTEAFF. Using reference TRBV14 and TRBJ1-1 for the parts outside the CDR3, the full variable domain is EAGVTQFPSHSVIEKGQTVTLRCDPISGHDNLYWYRRVMGKEIKFLLHFVKESKQDESGMPNNRFLAERTGGTYSTLKVQPAELEDSGVYFCASSQNLQSTEAFFGQGTRLTVV.

The chain links TRBV6-6 to TRBJ2-7; possible D gene TRBD2, 6 bases. V lost 5 bases and J 1 base, leaving 18 bases between the germline ends. The length of the CDR3 is 16 residues. Germline-derived CDR1 and CDR2 are MNHNY and SVGAGI (reference sequence). The CDR3 here is CASSPYSGEGSYEQYF. The CDR3 region has the DNA TGTGCCAGCAGTCCCTATAGCGGTGAAGGGTCCTACGAGCAGTACTTC.

The chain joins TRBV5-4 to TRBJ2-5; TRBD2 aligns across 10 bases. Germline V gives CDR1 SGHNT, CDR2 YYREEE (reference sequence). The J segment lost 5 bases and the V segment lost 4 bases, leaving 11 bases of the junction unmatched. This CDR3 contains 16 residues. The CDR3 reads CASSPRLAGEEETQYF. The CDR3 DNA follows: TGTGCCAGCAGCCCCCGGCTAGCGGGAGAGGAGGAGACCCAGTACTTC.

The chain joins TRBV24-1 to TRBJ2-3; 9 positions match TRBD2. Germline-derived CDR1 and CDR2 are KGHDR and SFDVKD. The junction had 9 bases not matched to a gene; V was cut back by 3 bases and J by 0 bases. CDR3 length: 18 residues. CDR3 nucleotides: TGTGCCACCAGTGATAGTAGCACTAGCGGGTCTAGCACAGATACGCAGTATTTT. Translation gives CATSDSSTSGSSTDTQYF.

This chain links TRBV5-1 with TRBJ2-7, with 7 bases fitting TRBD2. After removal of 0 bases from V and 3 bases from J, the junction contained 3 bases not matched to a gene. CDR3 size: 14 residues. Germline loops: CDR1 SGHRS, CDR2 YFSETQ. CDR3 sequence reads: CASSLESGGYEQYF. The CDR3 DNA is TGCGCCAGCAGCTTGGAATCGGGGGGCTACGAGCAGTACTTC.

The chain links TRBV5-4 to TRBJ1-3; tentative D call: TRBD1 (5 bases). Per germline, CDR1 SGHNT and CDR2 YYREEE (reference sequence). The V gene lost 0 bases and the J gene lost 3 bases, with 16 bases spanning the gap. The CDR3 is 17 residues long. CDR3 region: CASSLGPRAEGGNTIYF. CDR3 in DNA: TGTGCCAGCAGCTTGGGTCCCAGGGCCGAGGGTGGAAACACCATATATTTT.

J is TRBJ1-1 and V is TRBV19; 9 bases map to TRBD1. Germline V gene lookup returns CDR1 LNHDA and CDR2 SQIVND (reference sequence). V trimming: 5 bases; J trimming: 2 bases; junction bases outside the gene matches: 3. This CDR3 has 14 residues. As DNA, the CDR3 is TGTGCCAGTAGTCCGGGACAGGGTAACACTGAAGCTTTCTTT. This encodes CASSPGQGNTEAFF.

The gene calls are TRBV7-8 and TRBJ1-2; 7 bases fit TRBD1. J gave up 4 bases and V 2 bases, and 16 bases lay outside the gene matches. The CDR3 spans 18 residues. Germline-derived CDR1 and CDR2 are SGHVS and FQNEAQ. DNA of the CDR3: TGTGCCAGCAGCTTAACCATCCGGGGTCCAGGGGGTAGCTATGGCTACACCTTC. Its translation is CASSLTIRGPGGSYGYTF.

V usage is TRBV9 and J usage is TRBJ1-6; no clear D gene. The CDR3 totals 15 residues. Germline V gives CDR1 SGDLS, CDR2 YYNGEE. The V end lost 0 bases, the J end lost 2 bases, and 6 bases lay between the germline ends. The CDR3 sequence: CASSVEGTYNSPLHF. In nucleotides, the CDR3 is TGTGCCAGCAGCGTAGAGGGCACCTATAATTCACCCCTCCACTTT.

This clone was detected only once. This chain links TRBV27 with TRBJ2-2; weak D call: TRBD1 (5 bases). Germline CDR1 reads MNHEY; CDR2 reads SMNVEV (reference sequence). There are 17 residues in the CDR3. Trimming cost V 5 bases and J 0 bases, with 16 bases left between them. The CDR3 DNA reads TGTGCCAGCAGTACCAGACAGTACATCGCGAACACCGGGGAGCTGTTTTTT. This gives the protein CASSTRQYIANTGELFF.

The chain links TRBV28 to TRBJ2-3; 7 bases fit TRBD1. The CDR3 sequence is 15 residues long. With 5 bases clipped from V and 0 bases from J, the junction kept 5 bases outside the gene matches. The V gene's germline CDR1 is MDHEN and CDR2 SYDVKM. The CDR3 DNA follows: TGTGCCAGCAGTGCCGGACAGGTTAGCACAGATACGCAGTATTTT. Translating gives CASSAGQVSTDTQYF.

The chain joins TRBV5-1 to TRBJ2-1, with 8 positions matching TRBD2. Germline V lookup: CDR1 SGHRS, CDR2 YFSETQ. Trimming cost V 4 bases and J 0 bases; bases outside gene matches: 6. The length of the CDR3 is 16 residues. The CDR3 nucleotides are TGCGCCAGCAGCAGAACCGGGACTAGCTCCTACAATGAGCAGTTCTTC. It yields the protein CASSRTGTSSYNEQFF.